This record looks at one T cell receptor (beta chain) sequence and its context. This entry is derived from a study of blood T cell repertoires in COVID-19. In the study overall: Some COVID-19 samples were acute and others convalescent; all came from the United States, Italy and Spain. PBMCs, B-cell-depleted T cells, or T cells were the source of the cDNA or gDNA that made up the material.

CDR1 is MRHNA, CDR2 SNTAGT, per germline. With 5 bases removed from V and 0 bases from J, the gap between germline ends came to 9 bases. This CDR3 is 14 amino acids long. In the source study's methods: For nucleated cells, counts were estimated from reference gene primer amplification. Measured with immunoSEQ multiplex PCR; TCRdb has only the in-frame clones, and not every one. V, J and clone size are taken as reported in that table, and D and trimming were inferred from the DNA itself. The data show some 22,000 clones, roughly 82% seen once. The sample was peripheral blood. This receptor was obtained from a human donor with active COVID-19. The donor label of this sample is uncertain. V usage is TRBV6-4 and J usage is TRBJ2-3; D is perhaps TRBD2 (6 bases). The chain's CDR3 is CASSLATSTDTQYF. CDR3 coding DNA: TGTGCCAGCAGTCTAGCGACTAGCACAGATACGCAGTATTTT.